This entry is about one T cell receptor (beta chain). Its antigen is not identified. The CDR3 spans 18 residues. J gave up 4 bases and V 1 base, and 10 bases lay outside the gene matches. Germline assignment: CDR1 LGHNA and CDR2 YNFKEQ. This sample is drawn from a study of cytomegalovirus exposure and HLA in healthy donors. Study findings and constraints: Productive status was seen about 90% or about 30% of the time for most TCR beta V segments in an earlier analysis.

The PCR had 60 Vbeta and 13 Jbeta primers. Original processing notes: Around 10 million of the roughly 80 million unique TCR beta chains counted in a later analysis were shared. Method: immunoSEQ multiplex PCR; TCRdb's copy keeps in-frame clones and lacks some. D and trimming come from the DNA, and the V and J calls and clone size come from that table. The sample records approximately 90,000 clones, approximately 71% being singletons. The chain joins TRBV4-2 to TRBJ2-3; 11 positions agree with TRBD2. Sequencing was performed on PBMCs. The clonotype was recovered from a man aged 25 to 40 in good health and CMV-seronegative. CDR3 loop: CASSQGSLSGGGPDTQYF. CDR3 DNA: TGTGCCAGCAGCCAAGGTAGCCTTAGCGGGGGGGGCCCAGATACGCAGTATTTT.